This T cell receptor (beta chain) was captured in a study of blood T cell repertoires in COVID-19. Study summary: Donors in the United States, Italy and Spain gave samples during acute or convalescent COVID-19.

In the authors' methods: Estimated nucleated cell counts came from reference gene primer amplification. This table comes from immunoSEQ multiplex PCR, and its TCRdb copy is limited to in-frame clones, with some not included. From that table come the V and J calls and clone size; the DNA was used to work out D and trimming. In the table there are about 100,000 clones, roughly 84% of which are singletons. With 2 bases clipped from V and 1 base from J, the junction kept 7 bases outside the gene matches. Germline CDR1 and CDR2: KGHSH and LQKENI. This CDR3 region has 16 residues. This receptor was obtained from a human donor in a cohort sampled during active COVID-19. Specimen: peripheral blood. V gene TRBV18 combines with J gene TRBJ1-1; the match to TRBD1 covers 7 bases. The CDR3 protein is CASSPSAGGRNTEAFF. The DNA of the CDR3 is TGTGCCAGCTCACCATCGGCAGGGGGGAGGAACACTGAAGCTTTCTTT.